These 26 T cell receptor beta chains originate from one sample sequenced in a study of T cells in Graves' hyperthyroidism and ophthalmopathy. The TCR beta CDR3 regions underwent amplification using RNA transcripts as the source. With the HTBI primer set, the TCR CDR3 went through a first round of RT-PCR. TCRdb passed the multiplex PCR reads through MiXCR, listing each CDR3 protein once. This table holds approximately 330,000 distinct CDR3 sequences, about 13% found once. Sequenced: blood. These receptors all come from a woman in her thirties or forties with Graves' ophthalmopathy.

This clonotype was observed a few times. The gene calls are TRBV20-1 and TRBJ2-4, with 9 bases fitting TRBD2. Unmatched junction bases numbered 10, after V lost 2 bases and J lost 8 bases. The CDR3 spans 15 residues. Per germline, CDR1 DFQATT and CDR2 SNEGSKA (reference sequence). Here the CDR3 reads CSARPWTSAWDIQYF. CDR3 nucleotide sequence: TGCAGTGCTAGACCCTGGACTAGCGCTTGGGACATTCAGTACTTC.

In its sample, this clonotype was seen many times. The chain combines TRBV11-2 with TRBJ2-7; D unresolved. CDR3 size: 13 residues. Trimming shortened V by 2 bases and J by 6 bases, and 11 bases separated the two germline ends. CDR1 and CDR2 from the germline V gene are SGHAT and FQNNGV. CDR3 amino acids: CASSLLKVGEQYF. As DNA, the CDR3 is TGTGCCAGCAGCTTACTTAAAGTGGGCGAGCAGTACTTC.

Ten or more counts support this clonotype. The J gene is TRBJ1-5, the V gene TRBV28, with D possibly TRBD1 on 6 matching bases. Germline values: CDR1 MDHEN, CDR2 SYDVKM. Trimming removed 3 bases at V and 5 bases at J, with 14 bases between. The CDR3 covers 15 residues. This chain's CDR3 is CASSFSGGIYQPQHF. The CDR3 DNA reads as TGTGCCAGCAGTTTCTCGGGGGGCATCTATCAGCCCCAGCATTTT.

This clonotype was detected many times. The chain combines TRBV6-1 with TRBJ2-7, with D unclear. This CDR3 comprises 14 residues. Germline CDR1 is MNHNS and CDR2 is SASEGT. V was shortened by 1 base and J by 6 bases, with 13 bases between the two germline ends. In DNA, the CDR3 is TGTGCCAGCAGTGAAGTCCCAGGTTTGCGCGAGCAGTACTTC. As protein: CASSEVPGLREQYF.

This clonotype was picked up many times. The J gene is TRBJ1-1, the V gene TRBV19, with TRBD1 matching over 9 bases. Unmatched junction bases numbered 7, after V lost 5 bases and J lost 6 bases. Germline values: CDR1 LNHDA, CDR2 SQIVND (reference sequence). The length of the CDR3 is 14 residues. CDR3 in DNA: TGTGCCAGTAGTGAGGGGACAGGGCACGCTGAAGCTTTCTTT. Amino acids: CASSEGTGHAEAFF.

This clonotype was recorded at least ten times. This chain uses TRBV11-2 with TRBJ2-1; a possible D gene is TRBD2 (5 bases). Germline CDR1 SGHAT, CDR2 FQNNGV. V dropped 2 bases and J dropped 3 bases, with 17 bases sitting between them. CDR3 length equals 17 residues. The CDR3 protein is CASSLFPGSLLYNEQFF. The DNA of the CDR3 is TGTGCCAGCAGCTTATTCCCGGGGAGTTTACTCTACAATGAGCAGTTCTTC.

In its sample, this clonotype was seen many times. The chain joins TRBV2 to TRBJ1-5; possibly TRBD1 for D (5 bases). This CDR3 spans 13 amino acids. Germline CDR1 reads SNHLY; CDR2 reads FYNNEI. Trimming cost V 9 bases and J 5 bases, with 14 bases left between them. CDR3 sequence reads: CASRGTRYQPQHF. CDR3 nucleotides: TGTGCCAGTAGGGGAACCCGATATCAGCCCCAGCATTTT.

Many counts were recorded for this clonotype. The chain recombines TRBV12-3 or TRBV12-4 with TRBJ2-7, with 12 bases aligning to TRBD1. The CDR3 has 15 residues. V was clipped by 4 bases and J by 3 bases; unmatched bases: 4. CDR3 nucleotide sequence: TGTGCCAGCAGTTCCCGGGACAGGGGGCTCTACGAGCAGTACTTC. Encoded protein: CASSSRDRGLYEQYF.

This clonotype appeared many times. This rearrangement joins TRBV7-2 to TRBJ2-1; either TRBD1 or TRBD2 may supply D (5 bases each). Looked up from germline, CDR1 is SGHTA and CDR2 is FQGNSA. The CDR3 spans 17 residues. V was clipped by 1 base and J by 5 bases, with 18 bases between them. The CDR3 loop reads CASSLGYSGPEDNEQFF. CDR3 sequence (DNA): TGTGCCAGCAGCTTAGGATATTCGGGGCCAGAGGACAATGAGCAGTTCTTC.

This clonotype was counted ten times or more. The V gene is TRBV12-3 or TRBV12-4, the J gene TRBJ2-2, with 11 bases matching TRBD2. This CDR3 has 16 residues. With 3 bases clipped from V and 6 bases from J, the junction kept 6 bases outside the gene matches. The CDR3 protein is CASSFLAGGPPGELFF. The CDR3 bases are TGTGCCAGCAGTTTTTTAGCGGGAGGGCCTCCCGGGGAGCTGTTTTTT.

V is TRBV6-1 and J is TRBJ2-1; TRBD2 is a possible D gene (5 bases). V lost 6 bases to trimming and J lost 7 bases, with 7 bases between them. The CDR3 consists of 11 residues. In germline, CDR1 is MNHNS, CDR2 SASEGT. Here the CDR3 DNA reads TGTGCCAGCAGGCCGGGGAATGAGCAGTTCTTC. Protein: CASRPGNEQFF.

This clonotype was counted ten times or more. The rearrangement links TRBV11-2 to TRBJ2-5, with 7 bases aligning to TRBD1. This CDR3 is 16 amino acids long. After removal of 2 bases from V and 0 bases from J, the junction contained 6 bases not matched to a gene. The germline gives CDR1 SGHAT, CDR2 FQNNGV. This CDR3 reads CASSLRRQGDQETQYF. In DNA, the CDR3 is TGTGCCAGCAGCTTACGAAGACAGGGAGACCAAGAGACCCAGTACTTC.

This clonotype was seen ten or more times. The chain carries TRBV15 and TRBJ2-1; 7 bases align to TRBD2. The germline V gene encodes CDR1 LNHNV and CDR2 YYDKDF (reference sequence). V was clipped by 3 bases and J by 7 bases; unmatched bases: 21. CDR3 size: 19 residues. The CDR3 DNA sequence: TGTGCCACCAGCAGTTCGAGTCCGTTAGCGGGCGACAATTGGAATGAGCAGTTCTTC. Protein sequence: CATSSSSPLAGDNWNEQFF.

Ten or more counts support this clonotype. The gene calls are TRBV10-2 and TRBJ1-6; 7 nucleotides line up with TRBD1. The V gene end was trimmed by 0 bases and the J gene end by 10 bases; junction bases not matched to a gene: 6. The CDR3 totals 15 residues. Germline V gene sequence: CDR1 WSHSY, CDR2 SAAADI. This chain's CDR3 is CASSESTGLLSPLHF. CDR3 nucleotide sequence: TGCGCCAGCAGTGAGTCGACAGGGTTATTATCACCCCTCCACTTT.

Many counts were recorded for this clonotype. The rearrangement links TRBV19 to TRBJ2-1; 7 nucleotides match TRBD2. The ends lost 5 bases at V and 5 bases at J; junction bases unmatched: 12. The CDR3 consists of 16 residues. The germline V gene encodes CDR1 LNHDA and CDR2 SQIVND (reference sequence). CDR3 bases: TGTGCCAGTAGTCGCGGGTGGGGAGGGCCCCACAATGAGCAGTTCTTC. It encodes CASSRGWGGPHNEQFF.

V is TRBV20-1 and J is TRBJ1-2; TRBD1 aligns across 12 bases. CDR1 and CDR2 (germline): DFQATT, SNEGSKA (reference sequence). The CDR3 contains 14 residues. The trim removed 0 bases at V and 8 bases at J, leaving 4 bases unmatched. The DNA of the CDR3 is TGCAGTGCTAGAGAGGGACAGGGGGCTAGCGGCTACACCTTC. It specifies CSAREGQGASGYTF.

The V call is TRBV4-1, the J call TRBJ2-7, with TRBD2 matching 10 bases. Trimming at V came to 0 bases and at J to 2 bases, leaving 7 bases not matched to a gene. The CDR3 totals 17 residues. In germline, CDR1 is MGHRA, CDR2 YSYEKL. For the CDR3, the DNA is TGCGCCAGCAGCCAAGACCCGACTAGCGGGCGGGCCTACGAGCAGTACTTC. The encoded protein is CASSQDPTSGRAYEQYF.

The genes are TRBV3-1 and TRBJ2-3; 16 bases align to TRBD2. V shed 5 bases and J 7 bases; nucleotides not matched to a gene: 9. This CDR3 is 17 amino acids long. CDR1 and CDR2 from the germline V gene are LGHDT and YNNKEL (reference sequence). CDR3 region: CASSGTSGGGLGNTQYF. The CDR3 region has the DNA TGTGCCAGCAGCGGGACTAGCGGGGGGGGCCTGGGAAATACGCAGTATTTT.

This clonotype was detected ten times or more. The CDR3 sequence is CASSQVAGGPHEQYF. The CDR3, as DNA: TGTGCCAGCAGCCAAGTAGCGGGGGGGCCCCACGAGCAGTACTTC. The genes are TRBV14 and TRBJ2-7; 11 bases match TRBD2. This CDR3 comprises 15 residues. After removal of 1 base from V and 5 bases from J, the junction contained 4 bases not matched to a gene. Germline CDR1 SGHDN, CDR2 FVKESK.

About this clonotype: This may stem from a read error, because a much larger clone lies one nucleotide away. This sequence joins TRBV27 and TRBJ1-5, with 7 positions matching TRBD1. This CDR3 is built from 15 residues. CDR1 and CDR2 from the germline V gene are MNHEY and SMNVEV (reference sequence). The CDR3 sequence: CAGRLGGYSNQPQHF. The CDR3 DNA reads TGTGCCGGCAGACTAGGGGGCTATAGCAATCAGCCCCAGCATTTT.

As concerns this clonotype: Given a much more abundant clone one base away, this may be a read error. V usage is TRBV12-3 or TRBV12-4 and J usage is TRBJ2-7; D is ambiguous. Between the trimmed V and J ends, which lost 2 bases and 3 bases, there was a span of 5 bases. The CDR3 sequence is 12 residues long. CDR3 loop: CASSLRLYEQYF. The CDR3 nucleotides read TGTGCCAGCAGTTTACGTCTCTACGAGCAGTACTTC.

This clonotype has a count of ten or more. The chain couples TRBV12-3 or TRBV12-4 to TRBJ2-1; D remains ambiguous. Deletions cut 6 bases from V and 7 bases from J, with 19 bases between. The CDR3 is 15 amino acids. The CDR3 reads CASSLALGPWNEQFF. The CDR3 DNA reads TGTGCCAGCAGCCTGGCCTTAGGGCCTTGGAATGAGCAGTTCTTC.

The rearrangement joins TRBV6-6 to TRBJ1-1; D gene uncertain. The CDR3 is 15 amino acids. Looked up from germline, CDR1 is MNHNY and CDR2 is SVGAGI (reference sequence). V lost 2 bases, J lost 0 bases, and 10 bases lay in between. CDR3 sequence: CASSYIGQMNTEAFF. The CDR3 DNA is TGTGCCAGCAGTTACATCGGGCAGATGAACACTGAAGCTTTCTTT.

Details on this clonotype: This may arise from a read error, as a much more abundant clone is one base away. V gene TRBV12-3 or TRBV12-4 combines with J gene TRBJ2-5, with TRBD2 matching over 7 bases. The CDR3 spans 11 residues. The CDR3 DNA is TGTACCAGCCGGGGGGAGGAGACCCAGTACTTC. Its translation: CTSRGEETQYF.

This clonotype has just a few counts. V usage is TRBV7-9 and J usage is TRBJ2-1; D is unclear. The germline CDR1 and CDR2 sequences are SEHNR and FQNEAQ (reference sequence). The ends were cut back, 2 bases at V and 3 bases at J, with 14 bases in the middle. The CDR3 runs 16 residues. This CDR3 is CASSLWVGINYNEQFF. CDR3 DNA sequence: TGTGCCAGCAGCTTATGGGTGGGGATCAACTACAATGAGCAGTTCTTC.

This clonotype was counted many times. The chain employs TRBV28 and TRBJ1-2; D is uncertain. CDR1 is MDHEN, CDR2 SYDVKM, per germline. Trimming took 5 bases from V and 3 from J, leaving 16 bases between them. The CDR3 loop spans 15 amino acids. The CDR3 reads CASSPLGWTDYGYTF. The DNA for the CDR3 is TGTGCCAGCAGTCCGCTAGGTTGGACTGACTATGGCTACACCTTC.